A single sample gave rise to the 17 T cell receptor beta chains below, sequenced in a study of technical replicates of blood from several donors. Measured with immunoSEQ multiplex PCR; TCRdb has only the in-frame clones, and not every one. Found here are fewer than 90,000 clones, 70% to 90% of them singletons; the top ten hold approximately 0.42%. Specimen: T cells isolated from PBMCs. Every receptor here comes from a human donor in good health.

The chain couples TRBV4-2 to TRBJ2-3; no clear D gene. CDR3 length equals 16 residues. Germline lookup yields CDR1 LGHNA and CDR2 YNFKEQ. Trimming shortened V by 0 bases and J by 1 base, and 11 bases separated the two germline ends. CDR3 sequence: CASSQDLSAGTDTQYF. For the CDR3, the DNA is TGTGCCAGCAGCCAAGACTTGTCTGCGGGCACAGATACGCAGTATTTT.

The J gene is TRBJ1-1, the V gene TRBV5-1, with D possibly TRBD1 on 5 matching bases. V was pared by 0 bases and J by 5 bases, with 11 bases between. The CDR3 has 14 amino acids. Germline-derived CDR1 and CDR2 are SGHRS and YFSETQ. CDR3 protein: CASSLDGGGTEAFF. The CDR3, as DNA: TGCGCCAGCAGCTTGGACGGGGGGGGGACTGAAGCTTTCTTT.

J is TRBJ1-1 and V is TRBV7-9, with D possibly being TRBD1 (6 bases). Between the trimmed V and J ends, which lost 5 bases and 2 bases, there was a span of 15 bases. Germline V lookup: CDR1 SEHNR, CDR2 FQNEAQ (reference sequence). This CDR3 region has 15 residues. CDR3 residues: CASSPQGTANTEAFF. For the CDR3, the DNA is TGTGCCAGCAGCCCCCAGGGGACGGCTAACACTGAAGCTTTCTTT. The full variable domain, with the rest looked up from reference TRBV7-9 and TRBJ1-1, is DTGVSQNPRHKITKRGQNVTFRCDPISEHNRLYWYRQTLGQGPEFLTYFQNEAQLEKSRLLSDRFSAERPKGSFSTLEIQRTEQGDSAMYLCASSPQGTANTEAFFGQGTRLTVV.

Written as DNA, the CDR3 is TGCGCCAGCAGCCGGGACAGAGCTCCCTACAATGAGCAGTTCTTC. Protein: CASSRDRAPYNEQFF. The V and J genes are TRBV4-3 and TRBJ2-1, with TRBD1 matching over 7 bases. V was pared by 4 bases and J by 2 bases, with 5 bases of the junction left unmatched. Germline loops: CDR1 LGHNA, CDR2 YSLEER. There are 15 residues in the CDR3.

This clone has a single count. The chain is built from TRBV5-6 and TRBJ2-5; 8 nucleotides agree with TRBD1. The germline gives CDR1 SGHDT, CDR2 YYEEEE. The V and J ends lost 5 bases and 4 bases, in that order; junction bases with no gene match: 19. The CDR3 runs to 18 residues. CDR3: CASSLRGSFTGGRETQYF. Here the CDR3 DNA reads TGTGCCAGCAGTTTGAGGGGGTCCTTTACAGGGGGGAGAGAGACCCAGTACTTC.

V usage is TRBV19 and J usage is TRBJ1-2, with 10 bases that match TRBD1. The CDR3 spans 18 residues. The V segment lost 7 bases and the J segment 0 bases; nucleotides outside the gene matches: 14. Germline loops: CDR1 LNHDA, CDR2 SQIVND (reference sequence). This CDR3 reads CASNRGLDRGTANYGYTF. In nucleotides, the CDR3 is TGTGCCAGTAACAGGGGCCTGGACAGGGGGACAGCTAACTATGGCTACACCTTC.

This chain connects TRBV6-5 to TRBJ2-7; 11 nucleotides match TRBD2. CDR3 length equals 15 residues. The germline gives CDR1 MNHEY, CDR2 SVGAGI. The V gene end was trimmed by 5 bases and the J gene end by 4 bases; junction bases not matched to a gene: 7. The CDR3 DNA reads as TGTGCCAGCAGTCCATTAACTAGCGGGAGTTACGAGCAGTACTTC. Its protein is CASSPLTSGSYEQYF.

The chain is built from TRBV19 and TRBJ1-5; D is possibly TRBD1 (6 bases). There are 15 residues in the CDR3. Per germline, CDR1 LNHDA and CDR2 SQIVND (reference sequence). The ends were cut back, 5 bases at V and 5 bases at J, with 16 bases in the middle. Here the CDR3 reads CASSSDRLGDQPQHF. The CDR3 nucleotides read TGTGCCAGTAGTTCCGACAGGCTCGGGGATCAGCCCCAGCATTTT.

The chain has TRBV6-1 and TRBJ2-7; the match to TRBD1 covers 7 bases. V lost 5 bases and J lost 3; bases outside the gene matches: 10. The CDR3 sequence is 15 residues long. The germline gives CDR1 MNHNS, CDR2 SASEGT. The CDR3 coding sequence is TGTGCCAGCAGTCCACCACAGACAGGGTTCTACGAGCAGTACTTC. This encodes CASSPPQTGFYEQYF.

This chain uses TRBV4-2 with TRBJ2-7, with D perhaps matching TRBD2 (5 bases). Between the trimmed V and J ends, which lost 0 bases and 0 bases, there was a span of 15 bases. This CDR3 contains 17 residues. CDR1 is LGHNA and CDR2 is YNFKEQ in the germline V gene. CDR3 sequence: CASSQEVTAGLSYEQYF. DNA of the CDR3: TGTGCCAGCAGCCAAGAGGTCACGGCAGGACTCTCCTACGAGCAGTACTTC.

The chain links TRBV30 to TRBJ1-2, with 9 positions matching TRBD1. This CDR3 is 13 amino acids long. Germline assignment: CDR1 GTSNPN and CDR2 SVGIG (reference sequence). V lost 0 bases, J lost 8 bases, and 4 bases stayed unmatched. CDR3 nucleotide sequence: TGTGCCTGGAGTGTTGGACAGGGGAGCGGCTACACCTTC. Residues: CAWSVGQGSGYTF.

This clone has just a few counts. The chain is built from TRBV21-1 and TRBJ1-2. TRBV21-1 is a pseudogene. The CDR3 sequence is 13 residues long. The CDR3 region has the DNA TGTGCCAGCAGCAACCGTGCTAACTATGGCTACACCTTC. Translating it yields CASSNRANYGYTF.

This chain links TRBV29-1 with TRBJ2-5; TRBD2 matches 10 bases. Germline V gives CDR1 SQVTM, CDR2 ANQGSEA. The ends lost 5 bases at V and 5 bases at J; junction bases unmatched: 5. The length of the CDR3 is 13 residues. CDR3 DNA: TGCAGCGTTATCCCGACTAGCGGGGAGACCCAGTACTTC. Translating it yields CSVIPTSGETQYF.

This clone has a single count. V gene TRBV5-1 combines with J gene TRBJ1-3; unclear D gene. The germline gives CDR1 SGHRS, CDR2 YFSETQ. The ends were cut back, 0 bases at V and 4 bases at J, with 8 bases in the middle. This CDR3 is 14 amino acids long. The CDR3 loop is CASSLDGSGNTIYF. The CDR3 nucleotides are TGCGCCAGCAGCTTGGATGGCTCGGGAAACACCATATATTTT.

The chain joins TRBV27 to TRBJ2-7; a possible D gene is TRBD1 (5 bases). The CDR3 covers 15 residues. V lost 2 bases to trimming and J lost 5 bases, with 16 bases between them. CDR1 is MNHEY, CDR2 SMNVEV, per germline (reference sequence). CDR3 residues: CASSLSFSREDEQYF. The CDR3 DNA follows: TGTGCCAGCAGTTTAAGTTTCAGCAGGGAAGACGAGCAGTACTTC.

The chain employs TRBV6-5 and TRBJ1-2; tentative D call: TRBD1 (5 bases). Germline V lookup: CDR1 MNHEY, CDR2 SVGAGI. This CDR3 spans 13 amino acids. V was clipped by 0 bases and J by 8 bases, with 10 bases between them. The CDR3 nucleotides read TGTGCCAGCAGTTACTCGGAGGGGCCGGGCTACACCTTC. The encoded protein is CASSYSEGPGYTF.

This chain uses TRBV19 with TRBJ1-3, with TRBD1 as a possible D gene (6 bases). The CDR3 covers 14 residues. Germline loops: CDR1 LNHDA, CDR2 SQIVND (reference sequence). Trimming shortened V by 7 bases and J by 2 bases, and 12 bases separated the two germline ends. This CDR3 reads CASNPTGAGNTIYF. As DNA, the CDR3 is TGTGCCAGTAATCCGACAGGAGCTGGAAACACCATATATTTT.